This T cell receptor (beta chain) was obtained from a study of CD8+ T cells in alopecia areata. CDR1 is GTSNPN, CDR2 SVGIG, per germline (reference sequence). The V gene end was trimmed by 3 bases and the J gene end by 5 bases; junction bases not matched to a gene: 6. This CDR3 is 13 amino acids long. As to treatment: oral pan-JAK inhibitor, 5-10 mg twice daily. Sequencing templates came from extracted RNA that was reverse transcribed into cDNA. Sequenced by immunoSEQ multiplex PCR; TCRdb stores in-frame clones only, minus some. Among about 160,000 clones listed, roughly two thirds were seen once. The input for sequencing was CD4+ T cells sorted from blood, taken at week 4, from a patient treated with tofacitinib. J is TRBJ1-1 and V is TRBV30; 7 bases are shared with TRBD1. The sequence was collected from a human donor with alopecia areata. The CDR3 bases are TGTGCCTGGAGGGGAGACAGGGCTACTGAAGCTTTCTTT. As protein: CAWRGDRATEAFF. Looking up the rest from reference TRBV30 and TRBJ1-1 gives the full variable domain: SQTIHQWPATLVQPVGSPLSLECTVEGTSNPNLYWYRQAAGRGLQLLFYSVGIGQISSEVPQNLSASRPQDRQFILSSKKLLLSDSGFYLCAWRGDRATEAFFGQGTRLTVV.